The 14 T cell receptor beta chains below were found in one sample sequenced in a study of T cells in Graves' hyperthyroidism and ophthalmopathy. RNA transcripts were the template for amplifying TCR beta CDR3 regions. A first-round RT-PCR of the TCR CDR3 used the HTBI primer set. Via MiXCR, TCRdb re-called the multiplex PCR reads, giving one row per CDR3 protein. In the table there are over 150,000 distinct CDR3 sequences, about 15% of which are singletons. The sample was blood. All receptors come from a woman between 45 and 65 years old with Graves' hyperthyroidism.

Ten or more counts support this clonotype. The chain uses TRBV6-1 and TRBJ1-1; TRBD1 is a possible D gene (6 bases). In germline, CDR1 is MNHNS, CDR2 SASEGT. Trimming stripped 5 bases from V and 4 bases from J, with 14 bases between. The length of the CDR3 is 14 residues. The chain's CDR3 is CASSYERGATEAFF. In DNA, the CDR3 is TGTGCCAGCAGTTATGAAAGGGGGGCCACTGAAGCTTTCTTT.

The J gene is TRBJ2-7, the V gene TRBV6-5; perhaps TRBD2 as D (7 bases). Germline lookup yields CDR1 MNHEY and CDR2 SVGAGI. Trimming removed 2 bases from V and 2 bases from J, with 13 bases in between. The CDR3 consists of 15 residues. Here the CDR3 DNA reads TGTGCCAGCAGTTACAAGGGGGGGGCCGCCTACGAGCAGTACTTC. This encodes CASSYKGGAAYEQYF.

At least ten counts were recorded for this clonotype. The chain joins TRBV7-2 to TRBJ2-1; 11 bases align to TRBD2. Germline V gene sequence: CDR1 SGHTA, CDR2 FQGNSA. The trim removed 4 bases at V and 7 bases at J, leaving 6 bases unmatched. The CDR3 loop spans 15 amino acids. CDR3 sequence: CASSYSGGAGNEQFF. CDR3 coding DNA: TGTGCCAGCAGCTATAGCGGGGGGGCCGGGAATGAGCAGTTCTTC.

This chain connects TRBV5-5 to TRBJ2-5; TRBD1 is a possible D gene (6 bases). V dropped 0 bases and J dropped 4 bases, with 10 bases sitting between them. The length of the CDR3 is 14 residues. Germline V gene sequence: CDR1 SGHKS, CDR2 YYEKEE (reference sequence). CDR3 region: CASSLAQGRETQYF. The CDR3, as DNA: TGTGCCAGCAGCTTGGCACAGGGAAGAGAGACCCAGTACTTC.

This clonotype was detected many times. CDR3 in DNA: TGTGCCAGCAGCTTGGGGGGATTCCATGAGCAGTTCTTC. Encoded protein: CASSLGGFHEQFF. The chain employs TRBV28 and TRBJ2-1; tentative D call: TRBD2 (6 bases). This CDR3 contains 13 residues. With 6 bases removed from V and 8 bases from J, the gap between germline ends came to 14 bases. The germline gives CDR1 MDHEN, CDR2 SYDVKM.

The sample holds many counts of this clonotype. This sequence joins TRBV27 and TRBJ1-2; 7 nucleotides agree with TRBD1. This CDR3 contains 15 residues. The V gene end was trimmed by 11 bases and the J gene end by 2 bases; junction bases not matched to a gene: 14. The V gene's germline CDR1 is MNHEY and CDR2 SMNVEV (reference sequence). The CDR3 DNA reads TGTGCCGTGCGAGGTTTAGCGACAGGGAACTATGGCTACACCTTC. Residues: CAVRGLATGNYGYTF.

This clonotype was seen repeatedly, ten times or more. The chain has TRBV6-7 and TRBJ1-1; D might be TRBD1 (5 bases). TRBV6-7 is an ORF, and what it does is uncertain. Trimming pared 5 bases from V and 1 base from J, leaving 14 bases between. This CDR3 has 15 residues. CDR3 bases: TGTGCCAGCAGTCCGGGCCCAGGGCAGAACACTGAAGCTTTCTTT. Translation gives CASSPGPGQNTEAFF.

This clonotype was observed many times. The chain uses TRBV13 and TRBJ2-5; weak D call: TRBD1 (5 bases). Deletions cut 1 base from V and 13 bases from J, with 16 bases between. Germline lookup yields CDR1 PRHDT and CDR2 FYEKMQ (reference sequence). The CDR3 has 13 residues. This CDR3 is CASSLADQQDPYF. CDR3 nucleotide sequence: TGTGCCAGCAGCTTAGCGGATCAACAGGACCCGTACTTC.

As regards this clonotype: A much larger clonotype is one base distant, so this may be a read error. V gene TRBV13 combines with J gene TRBJ2-7, with TRBD2 matching over 8 bases. The germline gives CDR1 PRHDT, CDR2 FYEKMQ (reference sequence). The CDR3 has 14 amino acids. Trimming at V came to 4 bases and at J to 4 bases, leaving 6 bases not matched to a gene. In DNA form, the CDR3 reads TGTGCCAGCAGCTCCCGGCGGGAGGTATACGAGCAGTACTTC. Translated: CASSSRREVYEQYF.

This clonotype was observed many times. V usage is TRBV7-3 and J usage is TRBJ2-1; D is ambiguous. Germline assignment: CDR1 SGHTA and CDR2 FQGTGA. The CDR3 length is 13 residues. V lost 6 bases and J 1 base, leaving 7 bases between the germline ends. CDR3 DNA: TGTGCCAGCAGTAAAGGGTCCTACAATGAGCAGTTCTTC. It specifies CASSKGSYNEQFF.

The chain uses TRBV5-1 and TRBJ1-6, with TRBD1 matching 7 bases. The germline gives CDR1 SGHRS, CDR2 YFSETQ. The CDR3 is 14 amino acids. The ends lost 5 bases at V and 10 bases at J; junction bases unmatched: 9. The CDR3 coding sequence is TGCGCCAGCAGACCCTCAGGGGGTCAATCACCCCTCCACTTT. It translates to CASRPSGGQSPLHF. Variable domain in full (rest from reference TRBV5-1 and TRBJ1-6): KAGVTQTPRYLIKTRGQQVTLSCSPISGHRSVSWYQQTPGQGLQFLFEYFSETQRNKGNFPGRFSGRQFSNSRSEMNVSTLELGDSALYLCASRPSGGQSPLHFGNGTRLTVT.

The V and J genes are TRBV7-2 and TRBJ2-2, with 11 bases fitting TRBD2. From germline, CDR1 is SGHTA and CDR2 FQGNSA. The length of the CDR3 is 16 residues. Germline trimming cut 4 bases from V and 6 bases from J; bases unmatched to any gene: 7. CDR3 nucleotide sequence: TGTGCCAGCAGCTCACTAGCGGGAGTACAGGCCGGGGAGCTGTTTTTT. Amino acids: CASSSLAGVQAGELFF. The variable domain in full, with the rest retrieved from reference TRBV7-2 and TRBJ2-2, is GAGVSQSPSNKVTEKGKDVELRCDPISGHTALYWYRQSLGQGLEFLIYFQGNSAPDKSGLPSDRFSAERTGGSVSTLTIQRTQQEDSAVYLCASSSLAGVQAGELFFGEGSRLTVL.

This clonotype was recorded at least ten times. The rearrangement links TRBV11-3 to TRBJ2-1; a possible D gene is TRBD2 (5 bases). With 4 bases removed from V and 0 bases from J, the gap between germline ends came to 16 bases. The CDR3 extends over 17 amino acids. Germline V lookup: CDR1 SGHNT, CDR2 YENEEA. CDR3 DNA sequence: TGTGCCAGCAGCTCCCGTAAGGACTCCAGCTCCTACAATGAGCAGTTCTTC. Translating it yields CASSSRKDSSSYNEQFF.

The sample holds many counts of this clonotype. The rearrangement uses TRBV5-1 and TRBJ1-1, with D perhaps TRBD1 (5 bases). With 0 bases removed from V and 4 bases from J, the gap between germline ends came to 10 bases. CDR1 and CDR2 (germline): SGHRS, YFSETQ. The CDR3 spans 14 residues. CDR3 sequence reads: CASSLAQGGTEAFF. CDR3 DNA sequence: TGCGCCAGCAGCTTGGCCCAGGGAGGCACTGAAGCTTTCTTT.